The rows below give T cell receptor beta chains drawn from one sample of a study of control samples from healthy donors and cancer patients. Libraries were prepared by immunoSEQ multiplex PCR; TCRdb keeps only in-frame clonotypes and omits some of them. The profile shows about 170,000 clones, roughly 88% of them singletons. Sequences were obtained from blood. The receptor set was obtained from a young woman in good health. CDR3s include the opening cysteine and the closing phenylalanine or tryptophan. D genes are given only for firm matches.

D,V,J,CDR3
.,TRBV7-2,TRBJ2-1,CASSSDRTGEQFF
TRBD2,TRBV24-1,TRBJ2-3,CATSGRQLAGGPPDTQYF
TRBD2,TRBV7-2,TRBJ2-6,CASSSGLAESRPGANVLTF
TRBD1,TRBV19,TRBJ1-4,CASSMAGQGLEKLFF
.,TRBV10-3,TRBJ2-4,CAISESGRGAKNIQYF
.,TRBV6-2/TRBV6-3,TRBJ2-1,CASSPTGSYNEQFF
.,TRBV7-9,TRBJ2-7,CASREGAHEQYF
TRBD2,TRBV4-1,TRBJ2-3,CASSLGRLAETDTQYF
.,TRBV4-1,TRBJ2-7,CASSQGRGPTYEQYF
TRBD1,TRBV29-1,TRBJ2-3,CSVAEDRARTDTQYF
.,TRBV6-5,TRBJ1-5,CASSLVGGPGNQPQHF
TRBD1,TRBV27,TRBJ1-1,CASSSGQGGTEAFF
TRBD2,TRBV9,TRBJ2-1,CASSDSGTEQFF
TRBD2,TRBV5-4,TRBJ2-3,CASSLELLAGATDTQYF
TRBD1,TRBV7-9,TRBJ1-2,CASRGQGAGGYTF
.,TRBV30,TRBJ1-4,CAWRWSRGGHEKLFF
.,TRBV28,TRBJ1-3,CASRGWQASGNTIYF
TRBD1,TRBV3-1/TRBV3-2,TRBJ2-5,CASSPRGYRETQYF
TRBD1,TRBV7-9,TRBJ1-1,CASSLGTGNTEAFF
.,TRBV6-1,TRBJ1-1,CASSSPAEAFF
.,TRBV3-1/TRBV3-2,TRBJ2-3,CASSQDRDTQYF
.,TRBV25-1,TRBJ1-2,CASRGSGPFLYGYTF
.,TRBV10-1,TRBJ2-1,CASSESETQREQFF
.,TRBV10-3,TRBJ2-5,CAISESGRQETQYF
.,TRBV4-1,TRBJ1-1,CASSQEQENTEAFF
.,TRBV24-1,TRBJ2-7,CATSDFADRCF
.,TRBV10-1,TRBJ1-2,CASSPGSPYGYTF
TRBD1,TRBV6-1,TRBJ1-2,CASSDLGQGKRGGYTF